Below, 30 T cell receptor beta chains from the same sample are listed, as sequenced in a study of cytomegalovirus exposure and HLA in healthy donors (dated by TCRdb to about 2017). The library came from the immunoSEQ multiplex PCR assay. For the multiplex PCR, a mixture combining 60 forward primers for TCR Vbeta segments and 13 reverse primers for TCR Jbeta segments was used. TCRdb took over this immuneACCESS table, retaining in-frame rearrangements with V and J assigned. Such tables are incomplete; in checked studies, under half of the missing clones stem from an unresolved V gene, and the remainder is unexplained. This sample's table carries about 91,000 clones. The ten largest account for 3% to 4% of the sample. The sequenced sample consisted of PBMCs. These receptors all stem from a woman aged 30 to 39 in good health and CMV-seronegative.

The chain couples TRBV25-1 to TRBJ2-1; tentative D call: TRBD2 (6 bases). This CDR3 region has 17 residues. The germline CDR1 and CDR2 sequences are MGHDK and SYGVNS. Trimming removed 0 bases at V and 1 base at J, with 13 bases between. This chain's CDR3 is CASSEYGRRESYNEQFF. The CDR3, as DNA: TGTGCCAGCAGTGAATATGGGCGGCGGGAATCCTACAATGAGCAGTTCTTC.

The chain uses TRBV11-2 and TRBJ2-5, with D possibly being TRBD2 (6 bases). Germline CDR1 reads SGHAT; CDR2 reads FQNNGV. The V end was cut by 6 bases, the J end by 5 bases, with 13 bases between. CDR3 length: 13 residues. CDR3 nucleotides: TGTGCCAGCAGTATAGGAGGGTGGGAGACCCAGTACTTC. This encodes CASSIGGWETQYF.

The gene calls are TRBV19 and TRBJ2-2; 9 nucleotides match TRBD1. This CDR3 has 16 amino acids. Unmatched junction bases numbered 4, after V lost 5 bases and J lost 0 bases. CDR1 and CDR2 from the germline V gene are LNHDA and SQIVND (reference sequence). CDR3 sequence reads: CASSPWTGANTGELFF. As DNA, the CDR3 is TGTGCCAGTAGTCCATGGACAGGGGCGAACACCGGGGAGCTGTTTTTT.

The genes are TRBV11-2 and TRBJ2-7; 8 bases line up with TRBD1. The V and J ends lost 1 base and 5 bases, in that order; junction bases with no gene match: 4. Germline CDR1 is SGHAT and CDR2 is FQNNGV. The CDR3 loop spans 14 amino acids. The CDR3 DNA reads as TGTGCCAGCAGCTTAGCTGGGACAGGCGACGAGCAGTACTTC. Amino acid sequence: CASSLAGTGDEQYF.

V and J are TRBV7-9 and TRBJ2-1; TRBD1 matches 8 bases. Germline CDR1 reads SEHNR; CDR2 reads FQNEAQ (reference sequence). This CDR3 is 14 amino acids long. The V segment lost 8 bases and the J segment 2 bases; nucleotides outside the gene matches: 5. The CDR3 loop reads CASSGQATYNEQFF. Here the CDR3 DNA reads TGTGCCAGCTCGGGACAGGCCACCTACAATGAGCAGTTCTTC.

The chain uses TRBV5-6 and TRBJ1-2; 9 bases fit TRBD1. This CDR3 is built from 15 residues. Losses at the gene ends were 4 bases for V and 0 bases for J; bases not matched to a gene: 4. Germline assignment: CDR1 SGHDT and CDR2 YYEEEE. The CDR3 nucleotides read TGTGCCAGCAGCCGTCGACAGGGGGCTAACTATGGCTACACCTTC. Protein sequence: CASSRRQGANYGYTF.

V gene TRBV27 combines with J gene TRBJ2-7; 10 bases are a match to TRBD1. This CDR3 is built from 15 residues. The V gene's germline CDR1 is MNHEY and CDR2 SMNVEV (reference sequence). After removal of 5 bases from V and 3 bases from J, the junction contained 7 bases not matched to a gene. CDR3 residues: CASSEPGTGVYEQYF. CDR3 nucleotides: TGTGCCAGCAGTGAACCGGGGACAGGGGTCTACGAGCAGTACTTC.

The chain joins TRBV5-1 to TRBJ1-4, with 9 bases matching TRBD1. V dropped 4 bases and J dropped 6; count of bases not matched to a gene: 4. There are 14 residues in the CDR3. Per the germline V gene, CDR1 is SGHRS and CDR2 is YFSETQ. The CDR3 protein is CASSRDREDEKLFF. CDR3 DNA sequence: TGCGCCAGCAGCCGGGACAGGGAGGATGAAAAACTGTTTTTT.

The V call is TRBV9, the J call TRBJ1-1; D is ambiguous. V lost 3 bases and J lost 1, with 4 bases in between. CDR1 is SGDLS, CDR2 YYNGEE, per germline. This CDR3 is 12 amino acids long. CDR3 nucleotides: TGTGCCAGCAGCGCTCCGAACACTGAAGCTTTCTTT. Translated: CASSAPNTEAFF.

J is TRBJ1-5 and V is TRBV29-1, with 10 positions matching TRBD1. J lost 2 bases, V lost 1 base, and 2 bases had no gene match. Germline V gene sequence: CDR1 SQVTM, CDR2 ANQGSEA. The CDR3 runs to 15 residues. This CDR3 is CSVEVGTGGNQPQHF. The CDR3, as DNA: TGCAGCGTTGAAGTCGGGACAGGGGGCAATCAGCCCCAGCATTTT.

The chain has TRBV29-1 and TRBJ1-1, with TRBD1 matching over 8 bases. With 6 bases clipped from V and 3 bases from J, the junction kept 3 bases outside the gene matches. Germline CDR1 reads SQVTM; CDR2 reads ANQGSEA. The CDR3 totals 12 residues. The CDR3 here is CSVLTGDTEAFF. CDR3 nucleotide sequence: TGCAGCGTCTTGACAGGGGACACTGAAGCTTTCTTT.

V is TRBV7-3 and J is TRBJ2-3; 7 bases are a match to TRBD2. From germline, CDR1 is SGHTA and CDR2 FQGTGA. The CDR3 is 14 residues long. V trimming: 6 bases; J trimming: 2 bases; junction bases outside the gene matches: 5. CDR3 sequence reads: CASSPGGVTDTQYF. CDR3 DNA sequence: TGTGCCAGCAGTCCGGGAGGCGTCACAGATACGCAGTATTTT.

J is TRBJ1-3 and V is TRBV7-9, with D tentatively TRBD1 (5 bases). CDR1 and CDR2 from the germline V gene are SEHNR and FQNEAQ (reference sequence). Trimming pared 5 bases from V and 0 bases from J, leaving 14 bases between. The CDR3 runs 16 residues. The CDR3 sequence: CASSPFAGYSGNTIYF. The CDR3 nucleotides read TGTGCCAGCAGCCCCTTCGCAGGGTACTCTGGAAACACCATATATTTT.

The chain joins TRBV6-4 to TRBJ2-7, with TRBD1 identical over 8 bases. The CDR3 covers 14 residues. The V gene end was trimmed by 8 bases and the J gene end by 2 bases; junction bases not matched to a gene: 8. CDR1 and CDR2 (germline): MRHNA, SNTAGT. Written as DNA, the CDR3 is TGTGCCAGCCCCCGGGACAGGTCGACCTACGAGCAGTACTTC. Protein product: CASPRDRSTYEQYF.

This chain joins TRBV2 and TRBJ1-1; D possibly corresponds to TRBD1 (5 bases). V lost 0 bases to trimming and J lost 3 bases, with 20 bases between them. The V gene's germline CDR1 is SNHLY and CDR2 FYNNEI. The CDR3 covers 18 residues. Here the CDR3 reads CASSEAGGHRRTYTEAFF. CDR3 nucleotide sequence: TGTGCCAGCAGTGAAGCGGGTGGTCACAGGCGGACCTACACTGAAGCTTTCTTT.

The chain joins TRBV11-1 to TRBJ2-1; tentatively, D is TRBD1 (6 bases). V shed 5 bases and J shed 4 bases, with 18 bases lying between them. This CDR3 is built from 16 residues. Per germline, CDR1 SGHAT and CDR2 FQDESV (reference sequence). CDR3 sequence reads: CASSPQPDRGYNEQFF. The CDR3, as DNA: TGTGCCAGCAGCCCCCAACCGGACAGAGGTTACAATGAGCAGTTCTTC.

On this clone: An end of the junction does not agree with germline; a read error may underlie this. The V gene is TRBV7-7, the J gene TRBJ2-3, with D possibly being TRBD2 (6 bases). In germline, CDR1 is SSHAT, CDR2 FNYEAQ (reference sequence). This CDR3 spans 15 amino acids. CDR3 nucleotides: TGTGCTAGCAGCACGGGACTCAGGCGCACAGATACGCAGTATTTT. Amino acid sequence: CASSTGLRRTDTQYF.

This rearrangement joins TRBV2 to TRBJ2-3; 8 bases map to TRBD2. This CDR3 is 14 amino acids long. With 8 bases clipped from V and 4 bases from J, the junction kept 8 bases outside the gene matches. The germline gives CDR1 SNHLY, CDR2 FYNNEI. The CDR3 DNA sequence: TGTGCCAGCGGGCGGGAGGCCCCGGCAGATACGCAGTATTTT. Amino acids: CASGREAPADTQYF.

The CDR3 DNA reads TGTGCCAGCAGCTCCCAGGGGAGTTCACCCCTCCACTTT. Protein: CASSSQGSSPLHF. The rearrangement links TRBV9 to TRBJ1-6, with D possibly being TRBD1 (6 bases). Trimming removed 4 bases from V and 9 bases from J, with 11 bases in between. Germline V gives CDR1 SGDLS, CDR2 YYNGEE. This CDR3 region has 13 residues.

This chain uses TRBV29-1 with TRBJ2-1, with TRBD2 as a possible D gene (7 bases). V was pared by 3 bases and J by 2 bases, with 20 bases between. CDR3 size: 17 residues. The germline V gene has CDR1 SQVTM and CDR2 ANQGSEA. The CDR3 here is CSVEGGLFFDPYNEQFF. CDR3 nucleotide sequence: TGCAGCGTTGAGGGGGGGCTGTTTTTCGATCCCTACAATGAGCAGTTCTTC.

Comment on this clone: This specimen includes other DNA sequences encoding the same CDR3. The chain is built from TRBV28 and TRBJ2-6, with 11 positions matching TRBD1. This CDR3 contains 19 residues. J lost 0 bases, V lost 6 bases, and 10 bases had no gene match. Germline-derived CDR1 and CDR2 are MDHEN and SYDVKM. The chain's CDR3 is CASRGWTGGLNSGANVLTF. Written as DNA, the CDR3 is TGTGCCAGCAGGGGTTGGACAGGGGGCCTCAACTCTGGGGCCAACGTCCTGACTTTC.

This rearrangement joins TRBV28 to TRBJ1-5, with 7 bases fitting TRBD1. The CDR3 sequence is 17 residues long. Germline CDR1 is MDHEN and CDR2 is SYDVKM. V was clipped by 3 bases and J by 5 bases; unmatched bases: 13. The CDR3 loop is CASSLEVGTEYDQPQHF. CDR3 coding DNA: TGTGCCAGCAGTTTGGAGGTTGGGACAGAGTATGATCAGCCCCAGCATTTT.

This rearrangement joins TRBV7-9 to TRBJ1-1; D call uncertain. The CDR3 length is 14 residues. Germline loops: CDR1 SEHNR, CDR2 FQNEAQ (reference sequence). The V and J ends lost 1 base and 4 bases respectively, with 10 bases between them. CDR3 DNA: TGTGCCAGCAGCTTAGGGGAGGGCACCACTGAAGCTTTCTTT. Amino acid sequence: CASSLGEGTTEAFF. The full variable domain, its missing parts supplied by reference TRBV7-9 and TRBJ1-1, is DTGVSQNPRHKITKRGQNVTFRCDPISEHNRLYWYRQTLGQGPEFLTYFQNEAQLEKSRLLSDRFSAERPKGSFSTLEIQRTEQGDSAMYLCASSLGEGTTEAFFGQGTRLTVV.

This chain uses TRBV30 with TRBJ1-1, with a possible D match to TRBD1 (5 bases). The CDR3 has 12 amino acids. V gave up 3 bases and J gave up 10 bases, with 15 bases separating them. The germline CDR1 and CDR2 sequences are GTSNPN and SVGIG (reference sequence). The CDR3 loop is CAWSPREGRAFF. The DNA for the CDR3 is TGTGCCTGGAGCCCGCGGGAGGGGAGAGCTTTCTTT.

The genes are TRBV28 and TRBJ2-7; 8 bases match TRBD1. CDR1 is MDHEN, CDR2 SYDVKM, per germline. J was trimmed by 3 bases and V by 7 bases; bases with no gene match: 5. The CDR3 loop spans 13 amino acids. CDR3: CASTDRVSYEQYF. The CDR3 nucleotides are TGTGCCAGCACGGACAGGGTAAGCTACGAGCAGTACTTC.

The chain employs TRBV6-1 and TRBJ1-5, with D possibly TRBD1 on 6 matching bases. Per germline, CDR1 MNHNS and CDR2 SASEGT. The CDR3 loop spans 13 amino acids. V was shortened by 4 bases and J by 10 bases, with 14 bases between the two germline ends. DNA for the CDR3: TGTGCCAGCAGTGCCGACCGGACAGTTCCCCAGCATTTT. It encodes CASSADRTVPQHF.

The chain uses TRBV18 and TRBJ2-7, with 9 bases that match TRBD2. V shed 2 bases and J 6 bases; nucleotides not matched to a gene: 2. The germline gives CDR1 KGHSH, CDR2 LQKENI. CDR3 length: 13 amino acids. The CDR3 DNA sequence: TGTGCCAGCTCACCAGGGCGGGGGGGCGAGCAGTACTTC. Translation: CASSPGRGGEQYF.

The CDR3 region has the DNA TGTGCCAGCAGTTTATGGTTCGGGACTAGCGGGGGGGCCCTCACAGATACGCAGTATTTT. It specifies CASSLWFGTSGGALTDTQYF. The V call is TRBV28, the J call TRBJ2-3, with 16 bases identical to TRBD2. The CDR3 has 20 residues. Germline V gives CDR1 MDHEN, CDR2 SYDVKM. J was trimmed by 2 bases and V by 0 bases; bases with no gene match: 8.

The DNA for the CDR3 is TGTGCCTGGACCCGAGAGACAGGGAATCATGAAAAACTGTTTTTT. Its translation is CAWTRETGNHEKLFF. The chain combines TRBV30 with TRBJ1-4; 7 bases map to TRBD1. Germline CDR1 reads GTSNPN; CDR2 reads SVGIG (reference sequence). The CDR3 covers 15 residues. V was pared by 4 bases and J by 6 bases, with 11 bases of the junction left unmatched.

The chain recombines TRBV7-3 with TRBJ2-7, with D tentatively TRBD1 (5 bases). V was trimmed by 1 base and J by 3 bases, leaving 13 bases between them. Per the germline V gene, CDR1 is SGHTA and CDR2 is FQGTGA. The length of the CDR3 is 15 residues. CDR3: CASSLRGQSHYEQYF. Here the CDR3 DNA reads TGTGCCAGCAGCTTAAGAGGACAAAGCCACTACGAGCAGTACTTC.